The 22 T cell receptor beta chains listed next were all sequenced from one sample in a study of cytomegalovirus exposure and HLA in healthy donors. The PCR ran on 60 Vbeta and 13 Jbeta primers. Profiling relied on immunoSEQ multiplex PCR, and the TCRdb table lists in-frame clones only, not all of them. The table includes about 140,000 clones, under 80% detected once. The specimen was PBMCs. These receptor sequences come from a male donor in good health and CMV-seronegative.

The chain has TRBV19 and TRBJ1-2; TRBD1 matches 9 bases. With 8 bases clipped from V and 3 bases from J, the junction kept 7 bases outside the gene matches. The germline V gene has CDR1 LNHDA and CDR2 SQIVND (reference sequence). This CDR3 spans 14 amino acids. CDR3 sequence reads: CASRWTGADYGYTF. CDR3 coding DNA: TGTGCCAGTCGGTGGACAGGGGCGGACTATGGCTACACCTTC.

The chain couples TRBV9 to TRBJ2-1; a weak D match, TRBD1 (5 bases). CDR3 length equals 14 residues. Trimming stripped 4 bases from V and 2 bases from J, with 10 bases between. Looked up from germline, CDR1 is SGDLS and CDR2 is YYNGEE. The CDR3 sequence is CASSPIQAYNEQFF. CDR3 coding DNA: TGTGCCAGCAGCCCCATACAGGCCTACAATGAGCAGTTCTTC.

This clone was detected only once. V gene TRBV7-9 combines with J gene TRBJ1-5; possible D gene TRBD1, 5 bases. This CDR3 comprises 14 residues. Germline loops: CDR1 SEHNR, CDR2 FQNEAQ (reference sequence). Between the trimmed V and J ends, which lost 1 base and 1 base, there was a span of 5 bases. CDR3 sequence (DNA): TGTGCCAGCAGCTTAGACAGGAGCAATCAGCCCCAGCATTTT. Translating gives CASSLDRSNQPQHF.

The rearrangement uses TRBV19 and TRBJ2-3; TRBD1 matches 7 bases. This CDR3 region has 14 residues. In germline, CDR1 is LNHDA, CDR2 SQIVND (reference sequence). The junction had 6 bases not matched to a gene; V was cut back by 6 bases and J by 3 bases. The CDR3 spells CASSQGVGTDTQYF. CDR3 in DNA: TGTGCCAGTAGCCAGGGGGTGGGGACAGATACGCAGTATTTT. Full variable domain (outside the CDR3, taken from reference TRBV19 and TRBJ2-3): DGGITQSPKYLFRKEGQNVTLSCEQNLNHDAMYWYRQDPGQGLRLIYYSQIVNDFQKGDIAEGYSVSREKKESFPLTVTSAQKNPTAFYLCASSQGVGTDTQYFGPGTRLTVL.

This clone has just one count. V usage is TRBV25-1 and J usage is TRBJ2-2; D unresolved. The CDR3 loop spans 13 amino acids. CDR1 is MGHDK and CDR2 is SYGVNS in the germline V gene. The V gene lost 6 bases and the J gene lost 1 base, with 6 bases spanning the gap. The CDR3 bases are TGTGCCAGCAGACATATGAACACCGGGGAGCTGTTTTTT. It specifies CASRHMNTGELFF.

CDR3 in amino acids: CASSLGPVQPQHF. CDR3 sequence (DNA): TGTGCCAGCAGCTTAGGGCCAGTTCAGCCCCAGCATTTT. The rearrangement joins TRBV7-3 to TRBJ1-5; D is undetermined. Between the trimmed V and J ends, which lost 2 bases and 6 bases, there was a span of 8 bases. In germline, CDR1 is SGHTA, CDR2 FQGTGA. CDR3 length: 13 amino acids. The variable domain in full, completed from reference TRBV7-3 and TRBJ1-5, reads GAGVSQTPSNKVTEKGKYVELRCDPISGHTALYWYRQSLGQGPEFLIYFQGTGAADDSGLPNDRFFAVRPEGSVSTLKIQRTERGDSAVYLCASSLGPVQPQHFGDGTRLSIL.

The chain links TRBV5-6 to TRBJ2-1; D remains ambiguous. Germline V CDR1 and CDR2: SGHDT, YYEEEE. The CDR3 is made up of 14 amino acids. V lost 0 bases to trimming and J lost 2 bases, with 6 bases between them. The CDR3, as DNA: TGTGCCAGCAGCTTGGAGCTAGCCTACAATGAGCAGTTCTTC. Translated, it gives CASSLELAYNEQFF.

The chain joins TRBV1 to TRBJ2-5; the table's D call, TRBD1, was not checked against the DNA. TRBV1 counts as a pseudogene. This CDR3 contains 15 residues. CDR3 bases: TGCACCAGCAGCCCCCCGTCCGAGTTGACATGGACCCAGTACTTC. Protein sequence: CTSSPPSELTWTQYF.

V and J are TRBV2 and TRBJ2-7, with 11 nucleotides matching TRBD2. The CDR3 covers 13 residues. V lost 9 bases and J lost 3; bases outside the gene matches: 4. The germline gives CDR1 SNHLY, CDR2 FYNNEI. The DNA of the CDR3 is TGTGCCAGGGCCGGGACTAGCGGCTACGAGCAGTACTTC. Amino acids: CARAGTSGYEQYF.

The J gene is TRBJ1-6, the V gene TRBV4-3; possibly TRBD1 for D (6 bases). V was clipped by 3 bases and J by 7 bases, with 16 bases between them. The CDR3 is made up of 16 amino acids. CDR1 is LGHNA and CDR2 is YSLEER in the germline V gene. In nucleotides, the CDR3 is TGCGCCAGCAGCCAGGTGGTGGGACAAGAAAATTCACCCCTCCACTTT. This encodes CASSQVVGQENSPLHF.

This chain connects TRBV5-1 to TRBJ2-3, with 13 bases matching TRBD2. There are 17 residues in the CDR3. CDR1 and CDR2 from the germline V gene are SGHRS and YFSETQ. V lost 0 bases to trimming and J lost 1 base; unmatched junction nucleotides: 2. CDR3 region: CASSLAGTSGGTDTQYF. CDR3 DNA sequence: TGCGCCAGCAGCTTGGCCGGGACTAGCGGGGGCACAGATACGCAGTATTTT.

In its sample, this clone was seen once. The rearrangement links TRBV7-2 to TRBJ2-1; 8 bases are shared with TRBD2. The CDR3 runs to 15 residues. The ends lost 3 bases at V and 7 bases at J; junction bases unmatched: 8. CDR1 is SGHTA, CDR2 FQGNSA, per germline. The CDR3 coding sequence is TGTGCCAGCAGCTTGGCTAGCGGGTCTCGAAATGAGCAGTTCTTC. Protein product: CASSLASGSRNEQFF.

This clone was observed a single time. J is TRBJ1-1 and V is TRBV4-3; D possibly corresponds to TRBD1 (6 bases). Germline V gene data show CDR1 as LGHNA and CDR2 as YSLEER. There are 15 residues in the CDR3. V lost 2 bases and J lost 0, with 10 bases in between. The CDR3 nucleotides read TGCGCCAGCAGCCAATGGACAGAAGTGAACACTGAAGCTTTCTTT. Its protein is CASSQWTEVNTEAFF.

The chain has TRBV6-5 and TRBJ2-7, with 8 nucleotides matching TRBD2. CDR3 length: 14 amino acids. Trimming removed 8 bases from V and 3 bases from J; junction bases left unmatched: 9. Germline V gene sequence: CDR1 MNHEY, CDR2 SVGAGI. Here the CDR3 reads CASARKRGIYEQYF. CDR3 coding DNA: TGTGCCAGCGCTCGCAAGCGGGGGATCTACGAGCAGTACTTC.

This clone turned up a few times. This rearrangement joins TRBV7-9 to TRBJ1-3, with 8 bases identical to TRBD1. Germline V gene data show CDR1 as SEHNR and CDR2 as FQNEAQ (reference sequence). V lost 5 bases, J lost 4 bases, and 7 bases stayed unmatched. The length of the CDR3 is 15 residues. The CDR3 here is CASSPGGATGNTIYF. The CDR3 DNA follows: TGTGCCAGCAGCCCAGGGGGCGCCACCGGAAACACCATATATTTT.

The chain uses TRBV19 and TRBJ2-7; 9 bases match TRBD1. Germline trimming cut 5 bases from V and 6 bases from J; bases unmatched to any gene: 11. CDR1 is LNHDA, CDR2 SQIVND, per germline (reference sequence). CDR3 size: 15 residues. DNA for the CDR3: TGTGCCAGTAGTTTAGGGACAGGGACTTCTGTCGAGCAGTACTTC. Amino acid sequence: CASSLGTGTSVEQYF.

This chain joins TRBV9 and TRBJ2-1; D is uncertain. V lost 1 base, J lost 0 bases, and 8 bases lay in between. CDR1 SGDLS and CDR2 YYNGEE come from the germline V gene. The CDR3 sequence is 15 residues long. The CDR3 DNA follows: TGTGCCAGCAGCGTAACAGTAAGCTCCTACAATGAGCAGTTCTTC. Protein: CASSVTVSSYNEQFF. The whole variable domain, filled in from reference TRBV9 and TRBJ2-1, reads DSGVTQTPKHLITATGQRVTLRCSPRSGDLSVYWYQQSLDQGLQFLIQYYNGEERAKGNILERFSAQQFPDLHSELNLSSLELGDSALYFCASSVTVSSYNEQFFGPGTRLTVL.

The chain links TRBV6-5 to TRBJ1-5, with 7 nucleotides matching TRBD1. Germline V gives CDR1 MNHEY, CDR2 SVGAGI. V lost 6 bases, J lost 3 bases, and 5 bases stayed unmatched. CDR3 length: 14 residues. CDR3 loop: CASSRDSDNQPQHF. The CDR3 DNA sequence: TGTGCCAGCAGCAGGGACAGCGACAATCAGCCCCAGCATTTT.

The chain recombines TRBV19 with TRBJ2-7; D might be TRBD2 (6 bases). Trimming cost V 5 bases and J 0 bases, with 14 bases left between them. The CDR3 totals 15 residues. The germline V gene encodes CDR1 LNHDA and CDR2 SQIVND (reference sequence). For the CDR3, the DNA is TGTGCCAGTAGTCCCAACGTGGGAGGCTCCTACGAGCAGTACTTC. It codes for CASSPNVGGSYEQYF.

The rearrangement links TRBV25-1 to TRBJ1-1; possible D gene TRBD1, 6 bases. The V and J ends lost 1 base and 7 bases respectively, with 16 bases between them. The CDR3 loop spans 15 amino acids. Germline values: CDR1 MGHDK, CDR2 SYGVNS. Here the CDR3 reads CASSELLGGDIEAFF. In DNA form, the CDR3 reads TGTGCCAGCAGTGAATTATTAGGGGGGGACATTGAAGCTTTCTTT.

The chain couples TRBV5-6 to TRBJ1-6; 7 bases line up with TRBD1. Trimming cost V 1 base and J 7 bases; bases outside gene matches: 8. CDR3 length: 16 residues. Germline V gene data show CDR1 as SGHDT and CDR2 as YYEEEE. CDR3 residues: CASSLTTGVGNSPLHF. The CDR3 DNA follows: TGTGCCAGCAGCTTGACAACAGGGGTCGGGAATTCACCCCTCCACTTT.

Here the CDR3 reads CASSYTGTGGNTIYF. Here the CDR3 DNA reads TGTGCCAGCAGTTACACTGGGACAGGGGGAAACACCATATATTTT. This chain links TRBV6-5 with TRBJ1-3, with 9 bases aligning to TRBD1. The CDR3 totals 15 residues. In germline, CDR1 is MNHEY, CDR2 SVGAGI. V dropped 2 bases and J dropped 4; count of bases not matched to a gene: 3.